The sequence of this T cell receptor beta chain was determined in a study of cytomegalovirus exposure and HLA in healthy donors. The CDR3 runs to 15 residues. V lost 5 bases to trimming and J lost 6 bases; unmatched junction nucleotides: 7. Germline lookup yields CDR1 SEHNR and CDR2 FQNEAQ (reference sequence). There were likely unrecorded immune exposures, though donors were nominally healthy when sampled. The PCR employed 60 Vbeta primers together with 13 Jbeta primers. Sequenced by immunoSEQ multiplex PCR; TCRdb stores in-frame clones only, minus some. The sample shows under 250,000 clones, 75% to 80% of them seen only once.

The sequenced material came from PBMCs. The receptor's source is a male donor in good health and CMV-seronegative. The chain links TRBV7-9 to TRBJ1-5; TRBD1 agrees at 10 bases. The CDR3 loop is CASSQGQGIGQPQHF. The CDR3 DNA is TGTGCCAGCAGCCAGGGACAGGGGATCGGTCAGCCCCAGCATTTT.